This TCR beta chain is drawn from a study of T cell clonotyping in hematopoietic cell transplantation. Regarding the study as a whole: Higher Inverse Simpson Index values in graft donor and pretransplant recipient predicted broader posttransplant TCR diversity.

Germline lookup yields CDR1 SGHNT and CDR2 YYREEE (reference sequence). V lost 1 base and J 7 bases, leaving 9 bases between the germline ends. The CDR3 has 13 amino acids. Note on this clone: The antigen is undetermined.

TCRdb's table, derived via immunoSEQ multiplex PCR, lists solely in-frame clones and lacks some. The sample shows some 5,600 clones, around 90% of them seen only once. J is TRBJ1-5 and V is TRBV5-4; D uncertain. Sequencing was performed on peripheral blood mononuclear cells, taken 100 days after allogeneic stem cell transplant. The clonotype comes from a male patient in his thirties or forties who had an allogeneic stem cell transplant from an unrelated donor, so the T cells may come from the graft donor. Some clones in this sample may be carry-over from other donors' samples. CDR3: CASSLTPNQPQHF. Here the CDR3 DNA reads TGTGCCAGCAGCTTGACTCCCAACCAGCCCCAGCATTTT.